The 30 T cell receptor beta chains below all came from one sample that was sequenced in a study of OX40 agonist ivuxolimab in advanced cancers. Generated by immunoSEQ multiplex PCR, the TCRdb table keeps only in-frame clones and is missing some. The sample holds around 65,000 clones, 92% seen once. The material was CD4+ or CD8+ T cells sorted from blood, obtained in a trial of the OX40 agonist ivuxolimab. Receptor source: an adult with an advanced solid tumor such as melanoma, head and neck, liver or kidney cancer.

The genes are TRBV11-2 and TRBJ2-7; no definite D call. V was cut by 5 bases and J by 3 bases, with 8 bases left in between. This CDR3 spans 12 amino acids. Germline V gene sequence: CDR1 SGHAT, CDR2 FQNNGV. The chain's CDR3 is CASSGSDYEQYF. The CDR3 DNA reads TGTGCCAGCAGCGGATCTGACTACGAGCAGTACTTC.

The DNA for the CDR3 is TGTGCCAGTCAACAGGTCGGGGAGCTGTTTTTT. Protein product: CASQQVGELFF. The V call is TRBV6-5, the J call TRBJ2-2, with a tentative D call TRBD1 (5 bases). Trimming took off 9 bases at V and 7 bases at J, with 9 bases between the two ends. The CDR3 is 11 residues long. Looked up from germline, CDR1 is MNHEY and CDR2 is SVGAGI.

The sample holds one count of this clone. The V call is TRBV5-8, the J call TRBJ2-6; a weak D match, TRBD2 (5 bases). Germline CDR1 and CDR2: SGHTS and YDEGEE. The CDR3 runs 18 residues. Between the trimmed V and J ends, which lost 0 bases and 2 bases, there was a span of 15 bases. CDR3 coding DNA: TGTGCCAGCAGCTTGGTTCGGGGTACCAGCGCTGGGGCCAACGTCCTGACTTTC. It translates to CASSLVRGTSAGANVLTF.

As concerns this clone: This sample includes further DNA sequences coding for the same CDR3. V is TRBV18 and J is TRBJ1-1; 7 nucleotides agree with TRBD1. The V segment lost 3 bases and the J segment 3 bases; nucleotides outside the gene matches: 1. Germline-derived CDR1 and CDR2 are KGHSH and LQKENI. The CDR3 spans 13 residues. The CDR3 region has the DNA TGTGCCAGCTCACCCCAGGGGGACACTGAAGCTTTCTTT. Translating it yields CASSPQGDTEAFF.

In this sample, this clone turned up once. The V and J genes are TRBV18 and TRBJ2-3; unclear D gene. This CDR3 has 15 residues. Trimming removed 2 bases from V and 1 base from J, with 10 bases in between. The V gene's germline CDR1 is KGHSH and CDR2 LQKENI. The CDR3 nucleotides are TGTGCCAGCTCACCAACGGTGCAGGGCACAGATACGCAGTATTTT. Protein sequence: CASSPTVQGTDTQYF.

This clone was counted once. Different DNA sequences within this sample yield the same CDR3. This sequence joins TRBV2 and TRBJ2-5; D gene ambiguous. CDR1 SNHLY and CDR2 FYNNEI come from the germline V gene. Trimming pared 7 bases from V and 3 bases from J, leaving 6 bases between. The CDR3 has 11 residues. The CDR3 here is CASKAEETQYF. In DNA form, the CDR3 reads TGTGCCAGCAAGGCGGAAGAGACCCAGTACTTC.

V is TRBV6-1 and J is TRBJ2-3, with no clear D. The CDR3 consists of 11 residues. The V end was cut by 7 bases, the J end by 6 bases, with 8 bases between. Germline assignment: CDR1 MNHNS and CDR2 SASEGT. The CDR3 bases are TGTGCCAGCACCCCTTTGGATACGCAGTATTTT. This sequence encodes CASTPLDTQYF.

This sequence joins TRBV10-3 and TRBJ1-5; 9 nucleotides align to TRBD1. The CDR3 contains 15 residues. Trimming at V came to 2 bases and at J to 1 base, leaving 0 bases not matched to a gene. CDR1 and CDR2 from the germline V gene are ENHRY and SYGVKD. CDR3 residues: CAISEGQGSNQPQHF. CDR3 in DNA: TGTGCCATCAGTGAGGGACAGGGGAGCAATCAGCCCCAGCATTTT.

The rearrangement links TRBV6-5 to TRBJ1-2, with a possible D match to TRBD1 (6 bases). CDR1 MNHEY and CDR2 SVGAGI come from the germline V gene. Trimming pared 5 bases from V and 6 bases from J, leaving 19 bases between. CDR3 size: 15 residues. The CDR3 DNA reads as TGTGCCAGCAGTCCCCGGACAGCAGGGAGGCATGGCTACACCTTC. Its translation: CASSPRTAGRHGYTF.

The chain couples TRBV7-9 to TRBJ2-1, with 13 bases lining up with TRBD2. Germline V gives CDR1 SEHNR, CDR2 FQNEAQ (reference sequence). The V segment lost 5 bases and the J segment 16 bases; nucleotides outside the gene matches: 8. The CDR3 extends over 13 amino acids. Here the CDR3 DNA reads TGTGCCAGCAGCATGGGACTAGCGGGATCCCAATTCTTC. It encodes CASSMGLAGSQFF. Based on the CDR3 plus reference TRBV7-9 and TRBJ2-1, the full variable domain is DTGVSQNPRHKITKRGQNVTFRCDPISEHNRLYWYRQTLGQGPEFLTYFQNEAQLEKSRLLSDRFSAERPKGSFSTLEIQRTEQGDSAMYLCASSMGLAGSQFFGPGTRLTVL.

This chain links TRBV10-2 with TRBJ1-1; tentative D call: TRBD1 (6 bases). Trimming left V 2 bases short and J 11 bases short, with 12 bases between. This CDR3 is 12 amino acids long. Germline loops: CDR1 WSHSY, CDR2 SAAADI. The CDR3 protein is CASSEVGGAAFF. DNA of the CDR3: TGCGCCAGCAGTGAGGTGGGGGGGGCTGCTTTCTTT.

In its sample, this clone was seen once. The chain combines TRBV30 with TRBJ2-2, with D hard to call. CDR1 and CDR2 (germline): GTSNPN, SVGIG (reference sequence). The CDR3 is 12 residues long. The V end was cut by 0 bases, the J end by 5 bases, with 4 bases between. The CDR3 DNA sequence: TGTGCCTGGAGTGTAATTACCGGGGAGCTGTTTTTT. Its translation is CAWSVITGELFF.

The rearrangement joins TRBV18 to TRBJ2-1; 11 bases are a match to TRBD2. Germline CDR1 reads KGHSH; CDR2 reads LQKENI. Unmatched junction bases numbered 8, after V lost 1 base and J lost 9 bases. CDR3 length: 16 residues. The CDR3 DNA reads TGTGCCAGCTCACCACGACTAGCGGGGACCCAGCCTGAGCAGTTCTTC. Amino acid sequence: CASSPRLAGTQPEQFF.

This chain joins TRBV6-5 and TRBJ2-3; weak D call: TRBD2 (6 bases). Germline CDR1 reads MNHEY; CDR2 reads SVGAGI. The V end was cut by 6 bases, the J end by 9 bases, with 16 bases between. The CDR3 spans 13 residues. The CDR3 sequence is CASRDFGGDTQYF. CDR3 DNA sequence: TGTGCCAGCAGAGACTTCGGGGGAGACACGCAGTATTTT.

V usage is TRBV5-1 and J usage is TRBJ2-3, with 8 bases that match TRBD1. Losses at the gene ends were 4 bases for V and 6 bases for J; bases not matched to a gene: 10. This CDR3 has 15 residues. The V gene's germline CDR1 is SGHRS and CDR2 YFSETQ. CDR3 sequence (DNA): TGCGCCAGCAGCCCCGAAATGTACAGGGGGGATACGCAGTATTTT. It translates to CASSPEMYRGDTQYF.

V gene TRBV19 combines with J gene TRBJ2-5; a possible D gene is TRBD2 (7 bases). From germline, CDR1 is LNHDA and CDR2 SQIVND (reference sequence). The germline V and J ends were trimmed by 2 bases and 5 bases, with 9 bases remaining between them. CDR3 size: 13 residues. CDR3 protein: CASSIRGGETQYF. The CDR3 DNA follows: TGTGCCAGTAGTATAAGGGGGGGGGAGACCCAGTACTTC.

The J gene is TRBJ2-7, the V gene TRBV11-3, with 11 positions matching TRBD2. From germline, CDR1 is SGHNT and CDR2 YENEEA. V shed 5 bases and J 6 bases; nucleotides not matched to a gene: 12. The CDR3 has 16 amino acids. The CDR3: CASSQGGGLAVLEQYF. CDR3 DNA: TGTGCCAGCAGCCAAGGCGGGGGACTAGCGGTTCTCGAGCAGTACTTC.

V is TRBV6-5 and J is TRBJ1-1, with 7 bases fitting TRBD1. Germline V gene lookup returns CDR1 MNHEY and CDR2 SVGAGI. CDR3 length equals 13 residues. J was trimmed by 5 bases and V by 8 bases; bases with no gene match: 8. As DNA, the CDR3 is TGTGCCAGCGGGCGTCAGGGGGATACTGAAGCTTTCTTT. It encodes CASGRQGDTEAFF.

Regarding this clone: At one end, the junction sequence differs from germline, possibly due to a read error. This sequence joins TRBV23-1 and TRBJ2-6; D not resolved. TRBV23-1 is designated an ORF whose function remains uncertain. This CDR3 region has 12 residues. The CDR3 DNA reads TGCGCCAGCAGTCAACCCTTGGCAGGCGTACTTTGG. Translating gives CASSQPLAGVLW.

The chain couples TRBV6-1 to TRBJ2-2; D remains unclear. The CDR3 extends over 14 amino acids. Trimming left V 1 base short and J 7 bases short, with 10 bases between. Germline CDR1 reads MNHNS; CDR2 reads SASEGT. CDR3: CASSEGTYFGELFF. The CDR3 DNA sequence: TGTGCCAGCAGTGAAGGTACCTATTTCGGGGAGCTGTTTTTT.

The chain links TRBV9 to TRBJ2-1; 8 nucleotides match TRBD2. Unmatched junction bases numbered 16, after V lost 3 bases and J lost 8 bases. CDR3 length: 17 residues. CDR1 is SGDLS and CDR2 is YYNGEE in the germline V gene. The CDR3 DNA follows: TGTGCCAGCAGCGCCGCCTTACCGGGGGGGCCAATCCATGAGCAGTTCTTC. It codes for CASSAALPGGPIHEQFF.

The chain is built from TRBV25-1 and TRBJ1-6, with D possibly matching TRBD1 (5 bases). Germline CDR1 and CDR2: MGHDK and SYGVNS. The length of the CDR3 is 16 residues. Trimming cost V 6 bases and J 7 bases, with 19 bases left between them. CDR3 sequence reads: CASSATQGIGNSPLHF. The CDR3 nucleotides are TGTGCCAGCAGCGCGACCCAGGGCATAGGGAATTCACCCCTCCACTTT.

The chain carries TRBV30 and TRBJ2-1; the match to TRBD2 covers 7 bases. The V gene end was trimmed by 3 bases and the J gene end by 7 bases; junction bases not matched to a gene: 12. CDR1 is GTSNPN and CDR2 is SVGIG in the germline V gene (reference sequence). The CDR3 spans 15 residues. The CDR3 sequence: CAWRGMAGVGNEQFF. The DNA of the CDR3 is TGTGCCTGGAGGGGAATGGCGGGAGTGGGAAATGAGCAGTTCTTC. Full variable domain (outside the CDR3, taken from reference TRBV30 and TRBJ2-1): SQTIHQWPATLVQPVGSPLSLECTVEGTSNPNLYWYRQAAGRGLQLLFYSVGIGQISSEVPQNLSASRPQDRQFILSSKKLLLSDSGFYLCAWRGMAGVGNEQFFGPGTRLTVL.

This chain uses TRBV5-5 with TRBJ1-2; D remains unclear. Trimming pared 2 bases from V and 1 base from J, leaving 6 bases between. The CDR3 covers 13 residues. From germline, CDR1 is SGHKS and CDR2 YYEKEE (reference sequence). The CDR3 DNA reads TGTGCCAGCAGCTTACAGAATAACTATGGCTACACCTTC. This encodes CASSLQNNYGYTF. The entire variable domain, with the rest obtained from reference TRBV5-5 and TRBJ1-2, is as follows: DAGVTQSPTHLIKTRGQQVTLRCSPISGHKSVSWYQQVLGQGPQFIFQYYEKEERGRGNFPDRFSARQFPNYSSELNVNALLLGDSALYLCASSLQNNYGYTFGSGTRLTVV.

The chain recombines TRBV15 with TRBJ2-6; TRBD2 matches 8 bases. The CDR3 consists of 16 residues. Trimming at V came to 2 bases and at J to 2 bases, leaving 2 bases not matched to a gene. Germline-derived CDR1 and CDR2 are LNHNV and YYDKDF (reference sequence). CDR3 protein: CATSRRREAGANVLTF. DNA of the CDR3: TGTGCCACCAGCAGACGGCGGGAGGCTGGGGCCAACGTCCTGACTTTC.

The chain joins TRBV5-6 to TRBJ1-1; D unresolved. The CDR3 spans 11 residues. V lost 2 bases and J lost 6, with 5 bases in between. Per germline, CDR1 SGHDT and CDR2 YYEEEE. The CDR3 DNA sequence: TGTGCCAGCAGCTTAGGCCCTGAAGCTTTCTTT. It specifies CASSLGPEAFF.

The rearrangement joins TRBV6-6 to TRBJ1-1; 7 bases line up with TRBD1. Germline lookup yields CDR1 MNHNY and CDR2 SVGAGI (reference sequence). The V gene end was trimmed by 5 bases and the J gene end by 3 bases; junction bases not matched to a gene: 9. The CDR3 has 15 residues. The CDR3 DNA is TGTGCCAGCAGTCAACAGACAGGGTCCGACACTGAAGCTTTCTTT. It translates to CASSQQTGSDTEAFF.

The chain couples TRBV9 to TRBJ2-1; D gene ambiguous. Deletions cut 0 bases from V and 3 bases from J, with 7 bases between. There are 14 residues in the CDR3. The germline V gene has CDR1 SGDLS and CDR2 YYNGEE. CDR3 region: CASSVATYYNEQFF. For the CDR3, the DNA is TGTGCCAGCAGCGTAGCGACTTACTACAATGAGCAGTTCTTC.

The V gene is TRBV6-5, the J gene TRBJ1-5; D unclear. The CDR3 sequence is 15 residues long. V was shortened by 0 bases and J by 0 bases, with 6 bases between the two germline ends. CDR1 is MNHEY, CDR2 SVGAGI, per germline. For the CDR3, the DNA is TGTGCCAGCAGTTACTCGTCCAGTAGCAATCAGCCCCAGCATTTT. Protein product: CASSYSSSSNQPQHF.

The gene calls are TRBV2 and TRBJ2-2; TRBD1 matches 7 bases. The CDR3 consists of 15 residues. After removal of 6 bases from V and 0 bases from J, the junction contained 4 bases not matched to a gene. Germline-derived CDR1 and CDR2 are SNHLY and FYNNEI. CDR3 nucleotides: TGTGCCAGCAGACCCCAGGGGGCGAACACCGGGGAGCTGTTTTTT. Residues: CASRPQGANTGELFF.